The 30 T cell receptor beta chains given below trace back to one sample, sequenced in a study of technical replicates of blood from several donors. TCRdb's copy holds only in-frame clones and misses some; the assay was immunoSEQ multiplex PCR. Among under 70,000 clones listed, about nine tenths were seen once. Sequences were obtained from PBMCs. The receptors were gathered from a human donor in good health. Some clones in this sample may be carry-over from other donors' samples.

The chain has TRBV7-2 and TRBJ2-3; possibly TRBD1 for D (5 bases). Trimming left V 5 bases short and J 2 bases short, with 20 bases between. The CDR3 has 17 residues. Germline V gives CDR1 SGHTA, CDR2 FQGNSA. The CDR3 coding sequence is TGTGCCAGCAGCCTAGTTGGGGCCCTAGTACTCACAGATACGCAGTATTTT. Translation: CASSLVGALVLTDTQYF. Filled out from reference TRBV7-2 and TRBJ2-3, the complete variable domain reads GAGVSQSPSNKVTEKGKDVELRCDPISGHTALYWYRQSLGQGLEFLIYFQGNSAPDKSGLPSDRFSAERTGGSVSTLTIQRTQQEDSAVYLCASSLVGALVLTDTQYFGPGTRLTVL.

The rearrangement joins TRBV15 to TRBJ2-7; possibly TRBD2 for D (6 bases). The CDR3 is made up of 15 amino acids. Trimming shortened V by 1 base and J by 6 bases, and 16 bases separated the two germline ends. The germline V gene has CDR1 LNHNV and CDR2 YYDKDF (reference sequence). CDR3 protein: CATSRAGVARGEQYF. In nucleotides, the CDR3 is TGTGCCACCAGCAGAGCCGGAGTAGCGCGGGGCGAGCAGTACTTC.

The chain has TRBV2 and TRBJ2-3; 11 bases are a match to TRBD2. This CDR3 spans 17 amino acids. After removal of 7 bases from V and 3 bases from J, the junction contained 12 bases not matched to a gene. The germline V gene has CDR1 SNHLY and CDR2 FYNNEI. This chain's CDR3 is CASTNVGLAGGTDTQYF. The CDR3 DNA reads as TGTGCCAGCACGAACGTAGGCCTAGCGGGAGGTACAGATACGCAGTATTTT. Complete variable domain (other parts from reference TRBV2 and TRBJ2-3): EPEVTQTPSHQVTQMGQEVILRCVPISNHLYFYWYRQILGQKVEFLVSFYNNEISEKSEIFDDQFSVERPDGSNFTLKIRSTKLEDSAMYFCASTNVGLAGGTDTQYFGPGTRLTVL.

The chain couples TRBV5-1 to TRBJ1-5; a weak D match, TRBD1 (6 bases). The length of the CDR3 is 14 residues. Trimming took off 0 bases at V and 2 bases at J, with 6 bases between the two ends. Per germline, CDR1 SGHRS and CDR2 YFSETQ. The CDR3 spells CASSLEGGNQPQHF. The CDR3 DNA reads TGCGCCAGCAGCTTGGAGGGGGGCAATCAGCCCCAGCATTTT.

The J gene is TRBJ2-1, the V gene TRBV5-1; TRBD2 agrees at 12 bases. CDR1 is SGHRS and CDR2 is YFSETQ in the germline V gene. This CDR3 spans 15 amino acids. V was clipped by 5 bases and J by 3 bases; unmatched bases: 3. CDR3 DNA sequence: TGCGCCAGCAGACTAGCGGGGGGCGACTACAATGAGCAGTTCTTC. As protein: CASRLAGGDYNEQFF.

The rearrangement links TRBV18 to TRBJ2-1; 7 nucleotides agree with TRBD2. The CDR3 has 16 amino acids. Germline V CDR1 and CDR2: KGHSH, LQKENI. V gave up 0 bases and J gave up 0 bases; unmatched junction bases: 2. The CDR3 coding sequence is TGTGCCAGCTCACCACCGGGGGGGGGCTCCTACAATGAGCAGTTCTTC. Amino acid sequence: CASSPPGGGSYNEQFF.

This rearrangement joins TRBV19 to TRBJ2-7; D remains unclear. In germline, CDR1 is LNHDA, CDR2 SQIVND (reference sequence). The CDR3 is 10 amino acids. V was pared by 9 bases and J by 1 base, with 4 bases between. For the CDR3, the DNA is TGTGCCAGCGGGTCCTACGAGCAGTACTTC. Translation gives CASGSYEQYF.

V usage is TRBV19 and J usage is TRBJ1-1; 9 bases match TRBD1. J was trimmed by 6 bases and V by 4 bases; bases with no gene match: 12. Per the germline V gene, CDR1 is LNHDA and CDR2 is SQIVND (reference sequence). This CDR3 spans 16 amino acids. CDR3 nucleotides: TGTGCCAGTAGTACCTCCTCCCCGGGACAGGGATCTGAAGCTTTCTTT. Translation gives CASSTSSPGQGSEAFF.

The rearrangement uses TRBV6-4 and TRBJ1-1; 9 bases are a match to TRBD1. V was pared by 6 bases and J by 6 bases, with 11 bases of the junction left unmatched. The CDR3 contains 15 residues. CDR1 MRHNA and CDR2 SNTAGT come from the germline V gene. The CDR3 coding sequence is TGTGCCAGCAGGGAGAAGGACAGGGGTGGCCCTGAAGCTTTCTTT. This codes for CASREKDRGGPEAFF.

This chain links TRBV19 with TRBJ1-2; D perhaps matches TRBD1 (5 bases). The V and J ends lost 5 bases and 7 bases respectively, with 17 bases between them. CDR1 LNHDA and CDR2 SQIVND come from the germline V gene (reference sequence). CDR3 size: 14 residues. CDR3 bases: TGTGCCAGTAGTCCTAGCGCAGGGTTAGGTGGCTACACCTTC. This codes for CASSPSAGLGGYTF.

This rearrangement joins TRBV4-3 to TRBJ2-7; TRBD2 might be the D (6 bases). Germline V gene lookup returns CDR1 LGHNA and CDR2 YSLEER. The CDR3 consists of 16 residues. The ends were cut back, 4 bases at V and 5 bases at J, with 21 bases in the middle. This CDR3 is CASSLSSAPEGHEQYF. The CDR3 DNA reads TGCGCCAGCAGCCTATCGTCGGCCCCGGAGGGCCACGAGCAGTACTTC.

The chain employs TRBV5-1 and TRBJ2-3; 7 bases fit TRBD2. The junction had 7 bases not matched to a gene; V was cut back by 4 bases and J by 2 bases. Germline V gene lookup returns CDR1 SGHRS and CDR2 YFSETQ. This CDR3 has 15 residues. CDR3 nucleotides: TGCGCCAGCAGCCCCCGGGACTATGACACAGATACGCAGTATTTT. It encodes CASSPRDYDTDTQYF. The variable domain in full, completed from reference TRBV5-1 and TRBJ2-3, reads KAGVTQTPRYLIKTRGQQVTLSCSPISGHRSVSWYQQTPGQGLQFLFEYFSETQRNKGNFPGRFSGRQFSNSRSEMNVSTLELGDSALYLCASSPRDYDTDTQYFGPGTRLTVL.

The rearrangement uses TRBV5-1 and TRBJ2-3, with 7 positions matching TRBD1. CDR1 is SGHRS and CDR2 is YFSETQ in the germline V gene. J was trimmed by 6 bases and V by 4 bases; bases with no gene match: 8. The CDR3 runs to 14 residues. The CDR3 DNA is TGCGCCAGCAGCGCGGCGACAGGGACCGATACGCAGTATTTT. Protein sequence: CASSAATGTDTQYF.

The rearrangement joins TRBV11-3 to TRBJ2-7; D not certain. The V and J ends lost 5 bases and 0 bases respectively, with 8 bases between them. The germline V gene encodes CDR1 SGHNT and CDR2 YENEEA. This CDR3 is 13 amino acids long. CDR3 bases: TGTGCCAGCAGCGACGACATCTCCTACGAGCAGTACTTC. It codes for CASSDDISYEQYF.

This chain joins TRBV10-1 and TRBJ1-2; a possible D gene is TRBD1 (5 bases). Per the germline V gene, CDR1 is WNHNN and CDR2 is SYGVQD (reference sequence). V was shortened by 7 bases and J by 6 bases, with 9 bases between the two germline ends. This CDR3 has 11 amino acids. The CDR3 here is CASTRQNGYTF. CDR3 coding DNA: TGCGCCAGCACTAGACAGAATGGCTACACCTTC.

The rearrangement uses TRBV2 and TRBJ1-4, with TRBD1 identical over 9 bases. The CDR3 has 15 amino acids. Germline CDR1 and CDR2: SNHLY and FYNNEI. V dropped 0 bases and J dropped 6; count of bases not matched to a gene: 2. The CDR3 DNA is TGTGCCAGCAGTGAAGCGGGGACAGGGCATGAAAAACTGTTTTTT. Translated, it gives CASSEAGTGHEKLFF.

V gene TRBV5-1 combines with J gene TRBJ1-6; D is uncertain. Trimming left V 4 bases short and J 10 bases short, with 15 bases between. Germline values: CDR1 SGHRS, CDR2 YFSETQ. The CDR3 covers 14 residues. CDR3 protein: CASSPSGGYSPLHF. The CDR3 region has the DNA TGCGCCAGCAGCCCTTCGGGAGGCTACTCACCCCTCCACTTT.

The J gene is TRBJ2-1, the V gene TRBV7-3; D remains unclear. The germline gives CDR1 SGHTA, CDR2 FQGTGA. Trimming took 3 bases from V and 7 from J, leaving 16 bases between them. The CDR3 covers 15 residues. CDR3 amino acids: CASSFAARPGNEQFF. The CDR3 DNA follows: TGTGCCAGCAGCTTTGCGGCTCGTCCTGGGAATGAGCAGTTCTTC.

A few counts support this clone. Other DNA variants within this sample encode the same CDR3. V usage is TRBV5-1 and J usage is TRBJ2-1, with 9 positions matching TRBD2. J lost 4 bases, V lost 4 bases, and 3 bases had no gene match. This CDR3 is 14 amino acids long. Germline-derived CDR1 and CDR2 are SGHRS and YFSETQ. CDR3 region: CASSSSGGYNEQFF. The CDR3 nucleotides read TGCGCCAGCAGCAGTAGCGGGGGTTACAATGAGCAGTTCTTC.

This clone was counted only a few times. The CDR3 sequence: CASSSGYGQANTEAFF. DNA of the CDR3: TGTGCCAGCAGTTCGGGTTATGGACAGGCGAACACTGAAGCTTTCTTT. The chain links TRBV27 to TRBJ1-1; 7 bases map to TRBD1. Germline assignment: CDR1 MNHEY and CDR2 SMNVEV (reference sequence). The CDR3 length is 16 residues. Trimming at V came to 4 bases and at J to 1 base, leaving 9 bases not matched to a gene.

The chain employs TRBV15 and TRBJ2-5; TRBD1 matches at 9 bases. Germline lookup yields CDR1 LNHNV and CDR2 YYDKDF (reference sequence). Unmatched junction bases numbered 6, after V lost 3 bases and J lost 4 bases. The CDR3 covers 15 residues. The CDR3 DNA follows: TGTGCCACCAGCAGGCGGACAGGGGAAGTAGAGACCCAGTACTTC. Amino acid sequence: CATSRRTGEVETQYF. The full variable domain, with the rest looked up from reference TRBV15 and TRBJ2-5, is DAMVIQNPRYQVTQFGKPVTLSCSQTLNHNVMYWYQQKSSQAPKLLFHYYDKDFNNEADTPDNFQSRRPNTSFCFLDIRSPGLGDTAMYLCATSRRTGEVETQYFGPGTRLLVL.

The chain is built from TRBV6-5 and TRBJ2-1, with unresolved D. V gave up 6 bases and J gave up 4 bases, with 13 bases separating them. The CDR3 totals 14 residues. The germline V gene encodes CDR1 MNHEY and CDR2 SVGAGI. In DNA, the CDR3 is TGTGCCAGCAGCCTTAGTATGACATACAATGAGCAGTTCTTC. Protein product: CASSLSMTYNEQFF.

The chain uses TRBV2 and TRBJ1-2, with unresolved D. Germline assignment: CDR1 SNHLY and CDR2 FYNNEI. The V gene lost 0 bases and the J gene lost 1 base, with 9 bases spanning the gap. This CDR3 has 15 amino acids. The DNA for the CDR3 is TGTGCCAGCAGTGAAGCGGCCGGGTTTAACTATGGCTACACCTTC. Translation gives CASSEAAGFNYGYTF. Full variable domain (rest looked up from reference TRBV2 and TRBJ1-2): EPEVTQTPSHQVTQMGQEVILRCVPISNHLYFYWYRQILGQKVEFLVSFYNNEISEKSEIFDDQFSVERPDGSNFTLKIRSTKLEDSAMYFCASSEAAGFNYGYTFGSGTRLTVV.

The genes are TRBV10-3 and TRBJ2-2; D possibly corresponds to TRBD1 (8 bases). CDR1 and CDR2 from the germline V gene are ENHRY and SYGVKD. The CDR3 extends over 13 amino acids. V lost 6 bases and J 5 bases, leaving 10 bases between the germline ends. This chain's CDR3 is CAIRQGGTGELFF. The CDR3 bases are TGTGCCATCAGACAGGGGGGGACCGGGGAGCTGTTTTTT.

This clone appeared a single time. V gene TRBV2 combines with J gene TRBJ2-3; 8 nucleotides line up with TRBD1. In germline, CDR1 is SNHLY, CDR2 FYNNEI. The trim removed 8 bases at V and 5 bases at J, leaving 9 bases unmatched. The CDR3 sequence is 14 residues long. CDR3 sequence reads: CASSQDRDQDTQYF. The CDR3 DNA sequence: TGTGCCAGCTCCCAGGACAGGGATCAAGATACGCAGTATTTT.

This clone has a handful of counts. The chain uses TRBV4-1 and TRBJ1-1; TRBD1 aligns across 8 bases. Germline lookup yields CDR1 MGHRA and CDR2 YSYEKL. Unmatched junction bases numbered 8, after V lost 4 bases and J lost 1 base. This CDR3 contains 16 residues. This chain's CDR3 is CASSPGRGRGNTEAFF. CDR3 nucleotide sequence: TGCGCCAGCAGCCCGGGCAGGGGGCGAGGGAACACTGAAGCTTTCTTT.

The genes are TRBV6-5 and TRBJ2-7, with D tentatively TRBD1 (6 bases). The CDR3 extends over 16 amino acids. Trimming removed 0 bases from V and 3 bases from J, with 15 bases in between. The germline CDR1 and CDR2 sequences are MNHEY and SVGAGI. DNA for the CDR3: TGTGCCAGCAGTTACTCCGGGACATGGGCAAACTACGAGCAGTACTTC. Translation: CASSYSGTWANYEQYF.

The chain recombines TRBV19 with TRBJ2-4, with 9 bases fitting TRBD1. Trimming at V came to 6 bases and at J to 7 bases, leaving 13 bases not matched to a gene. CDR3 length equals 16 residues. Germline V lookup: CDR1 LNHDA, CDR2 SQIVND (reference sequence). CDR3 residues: CASREPGQGTVNIQYF. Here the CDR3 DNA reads TGTGCCAGTAGGGAACCGGGACAGGGAACGGTGAACATTCAGTACTTC.

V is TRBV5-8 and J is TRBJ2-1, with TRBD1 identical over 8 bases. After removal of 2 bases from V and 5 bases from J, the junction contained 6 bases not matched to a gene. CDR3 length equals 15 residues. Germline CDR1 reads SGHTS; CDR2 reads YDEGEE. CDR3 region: CASSFRTGSNNEQFF. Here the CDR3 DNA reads TGTGCCAGCAGCTTCAGGACAGGGAGCAACAATGAGCAGTTCTTC.

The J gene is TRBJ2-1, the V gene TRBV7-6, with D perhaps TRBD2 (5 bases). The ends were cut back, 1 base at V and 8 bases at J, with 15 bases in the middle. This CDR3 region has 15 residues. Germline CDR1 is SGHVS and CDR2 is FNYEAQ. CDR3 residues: CASSLVSGKTDEQFF. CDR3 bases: TGTGCCAGCAGCTTAGTCTCCGGGAAAACGGATGAGCAGTTCTTC.